This TCR beta chain was sequenced in a study of CXCR3-negative and CXCR3-positive naive CD8 T cells. Turning to this clonotype: Antigen: not known.

Study conclusions and caveats: Relative to CXCR3-negative naive cells, CXCR3-positive naive cells had more hydrophobic TRB CDR3s. Comparison of naive subsets found surface CD5 to be comparable, and TCR strength was inferred on the basis of TRB CDR3 properties.

The authors made the TRB cDNA libraries by 5' RACE using UMI labels. After re-calling the 5' RACE reads, TCRdb lists one entry per CDR3 protein, DNA absent. The sample table includes about 90,000 distinct CDR3 sequences. The sequence was obtained from a human donor in good health. Some clones in this sample may be carry-over from other donors' samples. Sequences were obtained from naive CXCR3- CD8+ T cells from blood. As to subset: CD45RO-CCR7+CD27+CD95- naive CD8+ T cells lacking CXCR3 (TNR3-).

The CDR3: CASSEEGPVQETQYF. The chain employs TRBV2 and TRBJ2-5; TCRdb selects TRBD2, and the lack of DNA leaves this call unchecked. CDR1 and CDR2 (germline): SNHLY, FYNNEI. This CDR3 is built from 15 residues.